This T cell receptor (beta chain) was observed in a study of long-term antiretroviral therapy in people with HIV. A word on this clone: The antigen remains unidentified.

CDR1 and CDR2 (germline): WSHSY, SAAADI. This CDR3 is 14 amino acids long. V lost 2 bases to trimming and J lost 0 bases, with 6 bases between them. Sampling of each donor yielded at least one pre-ART PBMC sample and at least two post-ART PBMC samples. The authors ran the immunoSEQ assay, v3.0, at survey level. The repertoire was sequenced with immunoSEQ multiplex PCR; TCRdb's copy has only in-frame clones and lacks some. The data contain under 45,000 clones, 85% to 95% of them seen just once; the ten biggest clones take up roughly 2.3%. General study findings and limits: CDR3 lengths in HIV samples spanned a narrower range than controls.

The sequences come from unsorted PBMCs, collected roughly 9.5 years after starting antiretroviral therapy. This TCR derives from a man aged 30 to 39 with HIV. The chain couples TRBV10-2 to TRBJ2-3; D not certain. CDR3 in DNA: TGCGCCAGCAGTGAGACATTTAGCACAGATACGCAGTATTTT. Translated, it gives CASSETFSTDTQYF.